The 21 T cell receptor beta chains presented below share a single source sample, sequenced in a study of shared clonotypes between healthy human individuals (dated by TCRdb to 2020 to 2022). The library was produced with the immunoSEQ multiplex PCR assay. TCRdb holds this immuneACCESS table with in-frame rearrangements only. Some clones are missing; in checked studies, unresolved V genes explain under half, and the rest has no known cause. The sample table records about 2.4 million clones; 93% of these occur just once. The biggest ten clones account for about 0.34% of the sample. Sequenced: naive CD4+ T cells from PBMCs. The intended sense of this specimen's cell subset or site label: CD45RA+ positively selected. The receptors derive from a man younger than 35 in good health. Some clones in this sample may be carry-over from other donors' samples.

The CDR3 coding sequence is TGTGCCATCAGTGATAGGCGGGGGGCGAACTACAATGAGCAGTTCTTC. The encoded protein is CAISDRRGANYNEQFF. This chain joins TRBV10-3 and TRBJ2-1, with 8 bases matching TRBD2. The CDR3 is 16 residues long. Germline CDR1 and CDR2: ENHRY and SYGVKD. The V and J ends lost 3 bases and 3 bases, in that order; junction bases with no gene match: 7.

The gene calls are TRBV10-3 and TRBJ1-5; D perhaps matches TRBD1 (6 bases). The V and J ends lost 0 bases and 5 bases respectively, with 20 bases between them. CDR1 is ENHRY, CDR2 SYGVKD, per germline. The CDR3 length is 18 residues. The CDR3 spells CAISESIRVGGLYQPQHF. The CDR3 DNA is TGTGCCATCAGTGAGTCAATTCGTGTGGGGGGCTTGTATCAGCCCCAGCATTTT.

The chain combines TRBV14 with TRBJ1-2; D is undetermined. In germline, CDR1 is SGHDN, CDR2 FVKESK. V gave up 3 bases and J gave up 4 bases, with 9 bases separating them. The CDR3 runs 13 residues. For the CDR3, the DNA is TGTGCCAGCAGCCAGAATCGAATCTATGGCTACACCTTC. As protein: CASSQNRIYGYTF.

The chain uses TRBV6-1 and TRBJ2-2; TRBD2 matches at 13 bases. The junction had 4 bases not matched to a gene; V was cut back by 3 bases and J by 6 bases. Germline V lookup: CDR1 MNHNS, CDR2 SASEGT. This CDR3 region has 16 residues. CDR3 in amino acids: CASSDRLAGGSGELFF. The CDR3 DNA sequence: TGTGCCAGCAGTGACCGACTAGCGGGAGGTTCCGGGGAGCTGTTTTTT.

The chain recombines TRBV19 with TRBJ1-5; the match to TRBD1 covers 8 bases. Per the germline V gene, CDR1 is LNHDA and CDR2 is SQIVND (reference sequence). The J segment lost 0 bases and the V segment lost 9 bases, leaving 13 bases of the junction unmatched. This CDR3 comprises 17 residues. CDR3: CASTTGTGAYSNQPQHF. The CDR3 DNA follows: TGTGCCAGCACTACCGGGACAGGTGCGTATAGCAATCAGCCCCAGCATTTT. The full variable domain, completed using reference TRBV19 and TRBJ1-5, is DGGITQSPKYLFRKEGQNVTLSCEQNLNHDAMYWYRQDPGQGLRLIYYSQIVNDFQKGDIAEGYSVSREKKESFPLTVTSAQKNPTAFYLCASTTGTGAYSNQPQHFGDGTRLSIL.

The genes are TRBV28 and TRBJ2-1; D could derive from TRBD1 or TRBD2 (5 bases each). Germline CDR1 MDHEN, CDR2 SYDVKM. Trimming removed 5 bases from V and 7 bases from J, with 15 bases in between. The CDR3 totals 14 residues. The CDR3 nucleotides are TGTGCCAGCAGTCGAGCCGGGACGAGTAATGAGCAGTTCTTC. It yields the protein CASSRAGTSNEQFF.

The J gene is TRBJ2-5, the V gene TRBV5-1; D is possibly TRBD1 (6 bases). The CDR3 length is 14 residues. Germline-derived CDR1 and CDR2 are SGHRS and YFSETQ. The V gene lost 5 bases and the J gene lost 7 bases, with 18 bases spanning the gap. DNA for the CDR3: TGCGCCAGCAGACCGACAGGACAGACAGGGACCCAGTACTTC. It yields the protein CASRPTGQTGTQYF.

The rearrangement uses TRBV4-1 and TRBJ2-5; 9 nucleotides line up with TRBD1. CDR1 MGHRA and CDR2 YSYEKL come from the germline V gene. The ends lost 2 bases at V and 4 bases at J; junction bases unmatched: 5. CDR3 length equals 15 residues. CDR3 nucleotide sequence: TGCGCCAGCAGCCAACGACAGGGGGAAGGAGAGACCCAGTACTTC. Its translation is CASSQRQGEGETQYF.

The chain has TRBV5-1 and TRBJ2-5, with 7 bases fitting TRBD1. The CDR3 is 16 residues long. V gave up 1 base and J gave up 3 bases; unmatched junction bases: 9. Germline CDR1 and CDR2: SGHRS and YFSETQ. The CDR3 nucleotides are TGCGCCAGCAGCTTGTGGGGACAGACTATGGAAGAGACCCAGTACTTC. Its protein product is CASSLWGQTMEETQYF.

This chain joins TRBV27 and TRBJ1-2; D remains ambiguous. This CDR3 has 12 amino acids. The germline gives CDR1 MNHEY, CDR2 SMNVEV (reference sequence). The V end lost 5 bases, the J end lost 8 bases, and 12 bases lay between the germline ends. CDR3 DNA: TGTGCCAGCAGTGCCCTCGACGGGGGCTACACCTTC. Its protein is CASSALDGGYTF.

J is TRBJ1-4 and V is TRBV5-1; D unclear. The CDR3 extends over 13 amino acids. The germline V gene encodes CDR1 SGHRS and CDR2 YFSETQ. Trimming took off 5 bases at V and 2 bases at J, with 7 bases between the two ends. The CDR3 DNA follows: TGCGCCAGCAGGCGCACTACTAATGAAAAACTGTTTTTT. Translation gives CASRRTTNEKLFF.

The J gene is TRBJ1-2, the V gene TRBV11-1; D call uncertain. Looked up from germline, CDR1 is SGHAT and CDR2 is FQDESV (reference sequence). CDR3 size: 14 residues. V was pared by 1 base and J by 4 bases, with 10 bases between. CDR3 in DNA: TGTGCCAGCAGCTTAGGAGTAGCGGGCTATGGCTACACCTTC. Encoded protein: CASSLGVAGYGYTF.

This clone was counted a few times. The same CDR3 arises from other DNA sequences in this sample as well. The rearrangement links TRBV7-9 to TRBJ1-5; D is unresolved. With 3 bases removed from V and 6 bases from J, the gap between germline ends came to 6 bases. The CDR3 loop spans 12 amino acids. Germline CDR1 and CDR2: SEHNR and FQNEAQ (reference sequence). The CDR3 nucleotides read TGTGCCAGCAGCTTTGGGTTTCAGCCCCAGCATTTT. This translates into CASSFGFQPQHF.

This chain joins TRBV10-1 and TRBJ2-5; D unresolved. The CDR3 has 10 amino acids. In germline, CDR1 is WNHNN, CDR2 SYGVQD (reference sequence). Deletions cut 5 bases from V and 6 bases from J, with 4 bases between. The CDR3: CASSMQTQYF. CDR3 DNA sequence: TGCGCCAGCAGTATGCAGACCCAGTACTTC.

This chain links TRBV5-6 with TRBJ2-2; possible D gene TRBD1, 6 bases. The CDR3 covers 15 residues. V was cut by 3 bases and J by 5 bases, with 14 bases left in between. Per the germline V gene, CDR1 is SGHDT and CDR2 is YYEEEE. CDR3 sequence reads: CASSSLFTGTGELFF. The CDR3 coding sequence is TGTGCCAGCAGCTCCCTATTTACAGGGACCGGGGAGCTGTTTTTT.

This rearrangement joins TRBV6-8 to TRBJ2-7; D gene uncertain. This CDR3 has 15 residues. Trimming stripped 0 bases from V and 3 bases from J, with 12 bases between. Germline V lookup: CDR1 MNHGY, CDR2 SAAAGT. The CDR3 region is CASSYSSVYCYEQYF. The DNA of the CDR3 is TGTGCCAGCAGTTACTCGAGTGTTTACTGCTACGAGCAGTACTTC.

The chain uses TRBV7-8 and TRBJ1-1; D is perhaps TRBD1 (6 bases). The CDR3 contains 16 residues. Germline CDR1 SGHVS, CDR2 FQNEAQ. V lost 4 bases, J lost 1 base, and 16 bases lay in between. The chain's CDR3 is CASSWQGSKTNTEAFF. In DNA, the CDR3 is TGTGCCAGCAGCTGGCAGGGGAGTAAGACGAACACTGAAGCTTTCTTT.

The chain recombines TRBV6-6 with TRBJ1-2; tentatively, D is TRBD1 (5 bases). There are 12 residues in the CDR3. Trimming removed 10 bases at V and 13 bases at J, with 22 bases between. The V gene's germline CDR1 is MNHNY and CDR2 SVGAGI (reference sequence). CDR3 coding DNA: TGTGCCACCTCACGGATGGGGGGTCCCGCCACCTTC. This encodes CATSRMGGPATF.

The V and J genes are TRBV7-2 and TRBJ2-3, with D perhaps TRBD1 (5 bases). V dropped 4 bases and J dropped 10 bases, with 12 bases sitting between them. CDR1 is SGHTA and CDR2 is FQGNSA in the germline V gene. The CDR3 totals 12 residues. The DNA of the CDR3 is TGTGCCAGCAGCTCCCAGGGTTTTGCGCAGTATTTT. This sequence encodes CASSSQGFAQYF.

The chain has TRBV6-6 and TRBJ1-2; 11 positions agree with TRBD1. Germline V gene sequence: CDR1 MNHNY, CDR2 SVGAGI (reference sequence). J was trimmed by 0 bases and V by 6 bases; bases with no gene match: 6. The CDR3 runs to 16 residues. The CDR3 nucleotides read TGTGCCAGCAGCCAGGACAGGGGGCGGCCTAACTATGGCTACACCTTC. Translation gives CASSQDRGRPNYGYTF.

The chain joins TRBV28 to TRBJ2-6, with D perhaps assigned TRBD1 or TRBD2 (5 bases each). V was cut by 8 bases and J by 1 base, with 21 bases left in between. CDR1 is MDHEN and CDR2 is SYDVKM in the germline V gene. The CDR3 is 18 amino acids. CDR3 nucleotides: TGTGCCAGCCTAGCCCCTTGGGGCCCCCAATCTGGGGCCAACGTCCTGACTTTC. This translates into CASLAPWGPQSGANVLTF. Full variable domain (missing parts from reference TRBV28 and TRBJ2-6): DVKVTQSSRYLVKRTGEKVFLECVQDMDHENMFWYRQDPGLGLRLIYFSYDVKMKEKGDIPEGYSVSREKKERFSLILESASTNQTSMYLCASLAPWGPQSGANVLTFGAGSRLTVL.